This T cell receptor (beta chain) stems from a study of PD-1 blockade in mismatch repair-deficient tumors. Across the whole study: Patients had about eleven mismatch repair-deficient cancer types and were previously treated and progressing.

Study-level points and caveats: After pembrolizumab, tumor-resident clones rose rapidly, then generally contracted before radiologic responses.

Assay used: immunoSEQ multiplex PCR; TCRdb lists only in-frame clones, some missing. The table includes some 100,000 clones, 65% to 85% detected once. From germline, CDR1 is MNHEY and CDR2 SVGAGI. The J segment lost 5 bases and the V segment lost 4 bases, leaving 8 bases of the junction unmatched. This CDR3 has 15 residues. Three pembrolizumab responders had their TCRs sequenced. This clone was seen once. Its antigen is still unknown. The chain carries TRBV6-5 and TRBJ2-7; 10 bases are a match to TRBD1. The receptor's source is an adult with mismatch repair-deficient cancer. The material sequenced was peripheral blood, taken roughly 35 weeks after starting pembrolizumab. CDR3 region: CASSSGQGVINEQYF. DNA for the CDR3: TGTGCCAGCAGTTCAGGACAGGGGGTAATTAACGAGCAGTACTTC.